The next 32 T cell receptor beta chains were all read from a single sample in a study of molecular identifiers for immune sequencing clone quantification. TCRdb called the PCR reads again in MiXCR, with one record for every CDR3 protein. The sample consists of about 86,000 distinct CDR3 sequences, roughly 25% of them appearing once. Sequencing input: naive CD8+ T cells from blood, with Jurkat cell RNA spiked in. Subset meaning: FACS-sorted CD8+CD4-CCR7+CD45RA+ naive T cells. Source of these receptors: a human donor in good health. Some libraries in this study had Jurkat cell RNA spiked in.

This clonotype was observed at least ten times. The chain combines TRBV30 with TRBJ2-1, with D possibly TRBD2 on 5 matching bases. Germline V gene sequence: CDR1 GTSNPN, CDR2 SVGIG (reference sequence). V was pared by 5 bases and J by 0 bases, with 11 bases between. The CDR3 length is 14 residues. CDR3 region: CAWSGLSSYNEQFF. The CDR3 region has the DNA TGTGCCTGGTCAGGACTTAGCTCCTACAATGAGCAGTTCTTC.

This clonotype was detected only a few times. This sequence may be a read error, since a much larger clone differs from it by one base. The CDR3 ends on some other residue instead of the conserved phenylalanine or tryptophan, so this is likely a read error. V gene TRBV5-1 combines with J gene TRBJ2-5, with 7 bases identical to TRBD1. CDR3 size: 13 residues. V trimming: 6 bases; J trimming: 9 bases; junction bases outside the gene matches: 11. The germline CDR1 and CDR2 sequences are SGHRS and YFSETQ. The CDR3 here is CASNTGEGEPQYL. The CDR3 nucleotides read TGCGCCAGCAACACAGGGGAAGGGGAGCCCCAGTACCTC.

This clonotype was counted a few times. The J gene is TRBJ2-1, the V gene TRBV30; unclear D gene. Trimming removed 0 bases at V and 9 bases at J, with 6 bases between. CDR1 and CDR2 from the germline V gene are GTSNPN and SVGIG (reference sequence). CDR3 length: 11 amino acids. DNA for the CDR3: TGTGCCTGGAGTGTGGGTTTTGAGCAGTTCTTC. Amino acids: CAWSVGFEQFF.

With regard to this clonotype: Germline and junction disagree at one end, which may indicate a read error. The genes are TRBV30 and TRBJ2-5; D is ambiguous. The CDR3 runs 15 residues. The germline CDR1 and CDR2 sequences are GTSNPN and SVGIG (reference sequence). The CDR3 loop reads CAWFDVGVGKEPQYF. The CDR3, as DNA: TGTGCCTGGTTCGATGTTGGGGTTGGTAAAGAGCCCCAGTACTTC.

V is TRBV6-6 and J is TRBJ2-7; TRBD2 matches at 7 bases. Trimming cost V 5 bases and J 1 base; bases outside gene matches: 11. CDR1 and CDR2 (germline): MNHNY, SVGAGI (reference sequence). The CDR3 consists of 16 residues. The CDR3 spells CASSAPGREASYEQYF. For the CDR3, the DNA is TGTGCCAGCAGTGCCCCGGGGAGGGAGGCATCCTACGAGCAGTACTTC.

This clonotype came up a few times. The V call is TRBV20-1, the J call TRBJ1-5; weak D call: TRBD1 (5 bases). Deletions cut 1 base from V and 3 bases from J, with 13 bases between. Per germline, CDR1 DFQATT and CDR2 SNEGSKA (reference sequence). This CDR3 region has 15 residues. CDR3: CSARADTDLNQPQHF. For the CDR3, the DNA is TGCAGTGCTAGAGCGGACACCGACCTCAATCAGCCCCAGCATTTT.

This clonotype was observed many times. The CDR3 DNA is TGTGCCAGCAGCGTCTCCACCGGGACAGGGGACGAGCAGTACTTC. Protein: CASSVSTGTGDEQYF. The rearrangement joins TRBV9 to TRBJ2-7, with 10 bases lining up with TRBD1. The CDR3 totals 15 residues. V was pared by 2 bases and J by 5 bases, with 7 bases of the junction left unmatched. CDR1 SGDLS and CDR2 YYNGEE come from the germline V gene.

Details on this clonotype: It may be a read error: a sequence one base away is much more abundant. This chain connects TRBV7-9 to TRBJ2-7; D may be TRBD1 (5 bases). Germline V gene lookup returns CDR1 SEHNR and CDR2 FQNEAQ (reference sequence). This CDR3 has 14 residues. V shed 0 bases and J shed 6 bases, with 12 bases lying between them. DNA for the CDR3: TGTGCCAGCAGCTTAGCGAGGCAGGGTGCCGAGCAGTACTTC. It translates to CASSLARQGAEQYF.

The chain joins TRBV20-1 to TRBJ2-5; 10 bases line up with TRBD1. V lost 3 bases, J lost 5 bases, and 12 bases stayed unmatched. Looked up from germline, CDR1 is DFQATT and CDR2 is SNEGSKA (reference sequence). CDR3 length equals 16 residues. This CDR3 is CSARNSPGQGLETQYF. The CDR3 coding sequence is TGCAGTGCTAGGAACTCCCCGGGACAGGGGTTGGAGACCCAGTACTTC.

The CDR3 sequence: CASSQTRGPQHF. The CDR3 nucleotides are TGTGCCAGCAGTCAAACACGGGGGCCCCAGCATTTT. The rearrangement joins TRBV27 to TRBJ1-5; D is undetermined. The CDR3 spans 12 residues. In germline, CDR1 is MNHEY, CDR2 SMNVEV (reference sequence). V lost 5 bases to trimming and J lost 9 bases, with 11 bases between them.

The table lists this clonotype with a few counts. The rearrangement joins TRBV5-4 to TRBJ1-2; D is possibly TRBD1 (5 bases). The germline V gene encodes CDR1 SGHNT and CDR2 YYREEE (reference sequence). The CDR3 is 14 residues long. Trimming pared 4 bases from V and 4 bases from J, leaving 14 bases between. DNA of the CDR3: TGTGCCAGCAGCCCAACCGACAGTCTCTATGGCTACACCTTC. Translation: CASSPTDSLYGYTF.

This chain links TRBV11-2 with TRBJ2-7, with 11 bases lining up with TRBD2. The CDR3 contains 15 residues. CDR1 is SGHAT, CDR2 FQNNGV, per germline. The V segment lost 0 bases and the J segment 4 bases; nucleotides outside the gene matches: 2. In DNA form, the CDR3 reads TGTGCCAGCAGCTTAGACCGGACTAGCGGGTACGAGCAGTACTTC. This codes for CASSLDRTSGYEQYF.

This clonotype was seen many times. V and J are TRBV5-1 and TRBJ2-1; D is unresolved. Germline V lookup: CDR1 SGHRS, CDR2 YFSETQ. The CDR3 runs 14 residues. Deletions cut 1 base from V and 2 bases from J, with 7 bases between. In DNA form, the CDR3 reads TGCGCCAGCAGCTTGTCCTGGCCCTACAATGAGCAGTTCTTC. The encoded protein is CASSLSWPYNEQFF.

There are many counts of this clonotype. This sequence joins TRBV27 and TRBJ2-5; tentatively, D is TRBD2 (5 bases). The CDR3 has 13 amino acids. The germline V gene has CDR1 MNHEY and CDR2 SMNVEV (reference sequence). Deletions cut 5 bases from V and 1 base from J, with 8 bases between. CDR3 in amino acids: CASSLGIQETQYF. CDR3 sequence (DNA): TGTGCCAGCAGTCTCGGGATCCAAGAGACCCAGTACTTC.

This clonotype was observed many times. The chain carries TRBV19 and TRBJ2-1; the match to TRBD2 covers 8 bases. V lost 5 bases to trimming and J lost 7 bases; unmatched junction nucleotides: 13. There are 16 residues in the CDR3. Per the germline V gene, CDR1 is LNHDA and CDR2 is SQIVND (reference sequence). The CDR3 DNA reads as TGTGCCAGTAGTCCCGGGACCCGGGGGACTAGGAATGAGCAGTTCTTC. Encoded protein: CASSPGTRGTRNEQFF.

This clonotype was seen ten or more times. The chain is built from TRBV10-3 and TRBJ2-7; TRBD1 aligns across 9 bases. J was trimmed by 6 bases and V by 0 bases; bases with no gene match: 6. CDR3 length: 15 residues. Germline assignment: CDR1 ENHRY and CDR2 SYGVKD. CDR3 sequence: CAISESGQGYAEQYF. CDR3 nucleotide sequence: TGTGCCATCAGTGAGTCTGGACAGGGGTATGCCGAGCAGTACTTC.

This clonotype came up once. The junction departs from the called germline gene at one end, perhaps through a read error. The V call is TRBV13, the J call TRBJ1-1; possible D gene TRBD1, 6 bases. The CDR3 runs 15 residues. Germline CDR1 reads PRHDT; CDR2 reads FYEKMQ (reference sequence). For the CDR3, the DNA is TGTGCCAGCAGATCGAGAGGGGGGGTGAACACTGAAGTTTTCTTT. It specifies CASRSRGGVNTEVFF.

V and J are TRBV4-3 and TRBJ2-1, with TRBD2 as a possible D gene (6 bases). This CDR3 has 17 amino acids. Germline CDR1 reads LGHNA; CDR2 reads YSLEER. V lost 0 bases and J 0 bases, leaving 12 bases between the germline ends. The CDR3 DNA sequence: TGCGCCAGCAGCCAAGATCCTAGCGTTAGCTCCTACAATGAGCAGTTCTTC. Translation: CASSQDPSVSSYNEQFF.

V usage is TRBV4-1 and J usage is TRBJ2-2, with D perhaps assigned TRBD1 or TRBD2 (5 bases each). The germline V gene encodes CDR1 MGHRA and CDR2 YSYEKL. The germline V and J ends were trimmed by 1 base and 6 bases, with 9 bases remaining between them. This CDR3 comprises 14 residues. The CDR3 is CASSQVLGPGELFF. The CDR3 DNA reads as TGCGCCAGCAGCCAAGTTCTGGGACCCGGGGAGCTGTTTTTT.

V usage is TRBV28 and J usage is TRBJ2-7; 10 bases are shared with TRBD2. The germline gives CDR1 MDHEN, CDR2 SYDVKM. Germline trimming cut 4 bases from V and 8 bases from J; bases unmatched to any gene: 8. The CDR3 is 14 amino acids. The CDR3 here is CASSYLAGVYKQYF. The CDR3 coding sequence is TGTGCCAGCAGTTACCTAGCGGGAGTCTATAAGCAGTACTTC.

The table lists this clonotype with many counts. The rearrangement uses TRBV10-3 and TRBJ2-1; D is uncertain. V shed 2 bases and J shed 8 bases, with 13 bases lying between them. Per germline, CDR1 ENHRY and CDR2 SYGVKD. This CDR3 is 14 amino acids long. The CDR3 sequence: CAISEPRTKDEQFF. CDR3 nucleotide sequence: TGTGCCATCAGTGAGCCCCGGACGAAAGATGAGCAGTTCTTC.

This clonotype was seen ten or more times. CDR3 bases: TGTGCCAGCAGCTTAGACCTCGTTGGCACAGATACGCAGTATTTT. Amino acid sequence: CASSLDLVGTDTQYF. The chain couples TRBV7-2 to TRBJ2-3; D call uncertain. The ends were cut back, 1 base at V and 1 base at J, with 9 bases in the middle. CDR3 length: 15 residues. The germline V gene has CDR1 SGHTA and CDR2 FQGNSA. The whole variable domain, filled in from reference TRBV7-2 and TRBJ2-3, reads GAGVSQSPSNKVTEKGKDVELRCDPISGHTALYWYRQSLGQGLEFLIYFQGNSAPDKSGLPSDRFSAERTGGSVSTLTIQRTQQEDSAVYLCASSLDLVGTDTQYFGPGTRLTVL.

This clonotype turned up a few times. The rearrangement uses TRBV27 and TRBJ1-5; 9 bases are shared with TRBD1. This CDR3 spans 14 amino acids. The V segment lost 5 bases and the J segment 7 bases; nucleotides outside the gene matches: 6. The germline V gene has CDR1 MNHEY and CDR2 SMNVEV (reference sequence). The CDR3 sequence is CASSPDRGNQPQHF. DNA of the CDR3: TGTGCCAGCAGTCCGGACAGGGGTAACCAGCCCCAGCATTTT.

The V gene is TRBV9, the J gene TRBJ1-6; 7 bases align to TRBD1. The CDR3 spans 14 residues. The V segment lost 4 bases and the J segment 7 bases; nucleotides outside the gene matches: 5. Germline values: CDR1 SGDLS, CDR2 YYNGEE. CDR3 DNA sequence: TGTGCCAGCAGCTCAGGGGGGTACAATTCACCCCTCCACTTT. It specifies CASSSGGYNSPLHF.

Notes on this clonotype: The missing conserved phenylalanine or tryptophan at the end of this CDR3 makes a read error likely. V gene TRBV28 combines with J gene TRBJ2-7; maybe TRBD2 (5 bases). V gave up 4 bases and J gave up 1 base, with 8 bases separating them. From germline, CDR1 is MDHEN and CDR2 SYDVKM. CDR3 size: 13 residues. This CDR3 is CASSSRVSYEQYS. CDR3 nucleotides: TGTGCCAGCAGTTCGAGGGTTTCCTACGAGCAGTACTCC.

A few counts support this clonotype. The chain combines TRBV19 with TRBJ2-2; 7 bases are a match to TRBD2. Germline-derived CDR1 and CDR2 are LNHDA and SQIVND (reference sequence). Losses at the gene ends were 8 bases for V and 2 bases for J; bases not matched to a gene: 8. The CDR3 has 15 amino acids. CDR3 in amino acids: CASWDYLSNTGELFF. CDR3 nucleotide sequence: TGTGCCAGTTGGGACTACTTAAGCAACACCGGGGAGCTGTTTTTT.

This clonotype was seen a few times. The CDR3 nucleotides read TGTGCCAGCAGCCCGGAAGGGACAACGTACTACGAGCAGTACTTC. This codes for CASSPEGTTYYEQYF. V and J are TRBV3-1 and TRBJ2-7; D might be TRBD1 (6 bases). Deletions cut 4 bases from V and 3 bases from J, with 16 bases between. Looked up from germline, CDR1 is LGHDT and CDR2 is YNNKEL (reference sequence). This CDR3 spans 15 amino acids.

A few counts support this clonotype. This sequence joins TRBV9 and TRBJ2-7, with TRBD1 identical over 11 bases. V dropped 0 bases and J dropped 6; count of bases not matched to a gene: 8. Per the germline V gene, CDR1 is SGDLS and CDR2 is YYNGEE. The CDR3 spans 16 residues. The CDR3 spells CASSVGSGTGGSEQYF. The CDR3 DNA follows: TGTGCCAGCAGCGTAGGATCGGGGACAGGGGGTAGCGAGCAGTACTTC.

A few counts support this clonotype. The chain combines TRBV20-1 with TRBJ2-5, with D possibly TRBD2 on 5 matching bases. The germline CDR1 and CDR2 sequences are DFQATT and SNEGSKA (reference sequence). The CDR3 covers 15 residues. V dropped 6 bases and J dropped 0 bases, with 17 bases sitting between them. The CDR3 is CSAPRVLNYQETQYF. CDR3 bases: TGCAGTGCCCCGAGGGTCTTAAATTACCAAGAGACCCAGTACTTC.

This clonotype was recorded many times. The chain uses TRBV4-2 and TRBJ2-7, with TRBD1 matching 7 bases. The CDR3 runs to 15 residues. Trimming cost V 2 bases and J 5 bases; bases outside gene matches: 9. Germline CDR1 LGHNA, CDR2 YNFKEQ. This chain's CDR3 is CASSQPRDSNNEQYF. CDR3 sequence (DNA): TGTGCCAGCAGCCAACCCCGGGACAGTAACAACGAGCAGTACTTC.

The sample holds many counts of this clonotype. The J gene is TRBJ1-5, the V gene TRBV4-1; the match to TRBD1 covers 7 bases. There are 15 residues in the CDR3. From germline, CDR1 is MGHRA and CDR2 YSYEKL. V was clipped by 4 bases and J by 0 bases; unmatched bases: 3. In nucleotides, the CDR3 is TGCGCCAGCAGCCGGGGGACAGATAGCAATCAGCCCCAGCATTTT. It codes for CASSRGTDSNQPQHF.

For this clonotype: One base away lies a much larger clone, so this may be a sequencing read error. The chain employs TRBV28 and TRBJ2-7; perhaps D is TRBD1 or TRBD2 (5 bases each). V was shortened by 6 bases and J by 0 bases, with 9 bases between the two germline ends. Germline V gene lookup returns CDR1 MDHEN and CDR2 SYDVKM. The CDR3 is 13 residues long. CDR3 sequence reads: CASSGDGSYEQYF. As DNA, the CDR3 is TGTGCCAGCAGCGGGGACGGCTCCTACGAGCAGTACTTC.